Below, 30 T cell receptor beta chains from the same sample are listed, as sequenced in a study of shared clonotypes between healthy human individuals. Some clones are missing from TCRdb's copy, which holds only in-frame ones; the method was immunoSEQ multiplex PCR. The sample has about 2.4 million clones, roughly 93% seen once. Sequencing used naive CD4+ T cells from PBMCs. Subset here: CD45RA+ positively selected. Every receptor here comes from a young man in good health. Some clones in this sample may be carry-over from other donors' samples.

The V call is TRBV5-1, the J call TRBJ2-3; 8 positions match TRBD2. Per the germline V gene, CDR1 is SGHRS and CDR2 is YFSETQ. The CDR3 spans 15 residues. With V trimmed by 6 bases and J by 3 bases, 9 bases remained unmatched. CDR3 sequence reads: CASTGSGGRTDTQYF. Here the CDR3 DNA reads TGCGCCAGCACCGGGTCGGGCGGGAGGACAGATACGCAGTATTTT.

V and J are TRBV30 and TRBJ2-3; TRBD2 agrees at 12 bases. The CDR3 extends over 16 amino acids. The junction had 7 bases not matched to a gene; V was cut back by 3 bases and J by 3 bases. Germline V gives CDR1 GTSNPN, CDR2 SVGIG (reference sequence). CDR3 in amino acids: CAWRATSGSRTDTQYF. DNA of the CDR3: TGTGCCTGGAGAGCGACTAGCGGGAGTAGGACAGATACGCAGTATTTT.

This CDR3 reads CASSQSGVEQFF. In DNA form, the CDR3 reads TGTGCCAGCAGTCAGTCTGGGGTTGAGCAGTTCTTC. The chain links TRBV2 to TRBJ2-1, with no clear D. Germline V gene sequence: CDR1 SNHLY, CDR2 FYNNEI. The V end lost 5 bases, the J end lost 9 bases, and 11 bases lay between the germline ends. The CDR3 totals 12 residues.

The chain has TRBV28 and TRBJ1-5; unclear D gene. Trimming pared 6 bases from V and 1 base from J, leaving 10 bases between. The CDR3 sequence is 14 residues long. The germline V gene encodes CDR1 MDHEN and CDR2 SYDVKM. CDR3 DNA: TGTGCCAGCAGCCCCCGCGAGAGCAATCAGCCCCAGCATTTT. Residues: CASSPRESNQPQHF.

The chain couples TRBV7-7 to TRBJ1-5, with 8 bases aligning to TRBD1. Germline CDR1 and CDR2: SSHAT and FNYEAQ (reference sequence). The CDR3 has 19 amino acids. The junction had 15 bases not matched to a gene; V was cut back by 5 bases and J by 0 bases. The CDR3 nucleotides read TGTGCCAGCAGCGAAAAATCCCCGGCACAGGGGGATAGCAATCAGCCCCAGCATTTT. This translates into CASSEKSPAQGDSNQPQHF.

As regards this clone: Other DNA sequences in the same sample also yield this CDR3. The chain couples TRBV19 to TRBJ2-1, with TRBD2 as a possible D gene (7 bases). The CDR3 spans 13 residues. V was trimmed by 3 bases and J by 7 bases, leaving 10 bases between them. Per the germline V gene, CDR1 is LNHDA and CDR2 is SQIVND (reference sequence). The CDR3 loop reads CASSIGGLNEQFF. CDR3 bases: TGTGCCAGTAGTATCGGGGGGCTGAATGAGCAGTTCTTC.

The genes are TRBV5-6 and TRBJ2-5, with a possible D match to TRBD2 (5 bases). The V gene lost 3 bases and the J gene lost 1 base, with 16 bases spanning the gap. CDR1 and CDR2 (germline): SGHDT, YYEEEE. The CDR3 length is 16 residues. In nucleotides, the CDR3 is TGTGCCAGCAGCTCGGAAGCGGCACGTCCCCAAGAGACCCAGTACTTC. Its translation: CASSSEAARPQETQYF.

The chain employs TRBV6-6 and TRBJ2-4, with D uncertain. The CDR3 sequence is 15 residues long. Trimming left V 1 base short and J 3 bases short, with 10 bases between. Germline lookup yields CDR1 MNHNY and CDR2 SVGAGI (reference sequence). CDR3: CASSYLGRDKNIQYF. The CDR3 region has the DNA TGTGCCAGCAGTTACTTAGGCAGAGACAAAAACATTCAGTACTTC.

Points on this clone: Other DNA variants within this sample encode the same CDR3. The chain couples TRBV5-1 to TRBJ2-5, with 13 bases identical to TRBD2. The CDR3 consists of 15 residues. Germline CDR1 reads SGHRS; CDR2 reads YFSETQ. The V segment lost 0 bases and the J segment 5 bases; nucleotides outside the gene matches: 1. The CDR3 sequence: CASSLELAGGETQYF. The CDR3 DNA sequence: TGCGCCAGCAGCTTGGAACTAGCGGGAGGGGAGACCCAGTACTTC. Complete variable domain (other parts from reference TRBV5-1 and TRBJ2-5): KAGVTQTPRYLIKTRGQQVTLSCSPISGHRSVSWYQQTPGQGLQFLFEYFSETQRNKGNFPGRFSGRQFSNSRSEMNVSTLELGDSALYLCASSLELAGGETQYFGPGTRLLVL.

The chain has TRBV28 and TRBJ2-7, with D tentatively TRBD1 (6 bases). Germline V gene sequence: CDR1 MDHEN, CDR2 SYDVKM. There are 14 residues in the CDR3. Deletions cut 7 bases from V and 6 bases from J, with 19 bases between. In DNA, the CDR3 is TGTGCCAGCATCTTATCCTCAGGGGCTCGCGAGCAGTACTTC. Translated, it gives CASILSSGAREQYF.

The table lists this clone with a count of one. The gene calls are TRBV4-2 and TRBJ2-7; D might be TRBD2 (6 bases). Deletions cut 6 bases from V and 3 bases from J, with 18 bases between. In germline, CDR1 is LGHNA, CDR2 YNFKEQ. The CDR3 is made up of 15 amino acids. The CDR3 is CASSPSKGGVYEQYF. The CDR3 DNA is TGTGCCAGCAGTCCAAGCAAGGGCGGGGTCTACGAGCAGTACTTC.

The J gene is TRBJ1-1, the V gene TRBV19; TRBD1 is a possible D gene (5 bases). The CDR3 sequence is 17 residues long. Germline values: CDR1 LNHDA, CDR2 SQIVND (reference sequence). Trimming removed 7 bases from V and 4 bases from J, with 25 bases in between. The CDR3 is CASIGSRAAIKGTEAFF. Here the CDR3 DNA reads TGTGCCAGTATAGGGTCCAGGGCCGCGATAAAGGGCACTGAAGCTTTCTTT.

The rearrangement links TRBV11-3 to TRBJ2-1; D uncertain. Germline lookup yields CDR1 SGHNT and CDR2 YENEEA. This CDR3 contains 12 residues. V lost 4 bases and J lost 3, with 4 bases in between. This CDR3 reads CASSSFYNEQFF. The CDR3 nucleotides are TGTGCCAGCAGCTCTTTCTACAATGAGCAGTTCTTC.

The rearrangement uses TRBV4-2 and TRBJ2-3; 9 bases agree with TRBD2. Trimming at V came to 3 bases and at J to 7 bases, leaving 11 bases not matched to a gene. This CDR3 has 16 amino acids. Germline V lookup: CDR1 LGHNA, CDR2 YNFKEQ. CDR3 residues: CASSQQAGGIPYTQYF. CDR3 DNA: TGTGCCAGCAGCCAGCAGGCGGGAGGGATCCCTTATACGCAGTATTTT.

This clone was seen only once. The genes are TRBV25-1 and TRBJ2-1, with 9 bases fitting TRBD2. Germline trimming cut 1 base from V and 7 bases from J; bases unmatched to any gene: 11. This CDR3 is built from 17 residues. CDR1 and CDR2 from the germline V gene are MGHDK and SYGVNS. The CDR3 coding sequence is TGTGCCAGCAGTGAATTAGGGAGCGGGAGGACCTTTAATGAGCAGTTCTTC. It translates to CASSELGSGRTFNEQFF.

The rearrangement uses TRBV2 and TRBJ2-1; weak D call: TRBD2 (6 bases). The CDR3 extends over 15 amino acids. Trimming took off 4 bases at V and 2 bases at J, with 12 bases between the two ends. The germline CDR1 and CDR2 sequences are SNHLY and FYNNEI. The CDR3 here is CASSGLLAAYNEQFF. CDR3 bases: TGTGCCAGCAGTGGGTTATTAGCGGCCTACAATGAGCAGTTCTTC. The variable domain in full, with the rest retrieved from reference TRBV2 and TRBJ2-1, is EPEVTQTPSHQVTQMGQEVILRCVPISNHLYFYWYRQILGQKVEFLVSFYNNEISEKSEIFDDQFSVERPDGSNFTLKIRSTKLEDSAMYFCASSGLLAAYNEQFFGPGTRLTVL.

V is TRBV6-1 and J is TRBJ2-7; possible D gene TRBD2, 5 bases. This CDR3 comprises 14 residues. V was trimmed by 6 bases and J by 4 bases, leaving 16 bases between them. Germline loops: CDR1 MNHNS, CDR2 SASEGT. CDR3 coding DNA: TGTGCCAGCAGGTTTTCCTACGGGGTTTACGAGCAGTACTTC. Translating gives CASRFSYGVYEQYF.

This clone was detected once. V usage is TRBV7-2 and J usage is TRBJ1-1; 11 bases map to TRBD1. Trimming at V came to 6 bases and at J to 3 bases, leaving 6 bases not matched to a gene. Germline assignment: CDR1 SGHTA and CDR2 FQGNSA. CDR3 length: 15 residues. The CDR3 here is CASSPRDRGDTEAFF. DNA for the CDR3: TGTGCCAGCAGTCCACGGGACAGGGGGGACACTGAAGCTTTCTTT.

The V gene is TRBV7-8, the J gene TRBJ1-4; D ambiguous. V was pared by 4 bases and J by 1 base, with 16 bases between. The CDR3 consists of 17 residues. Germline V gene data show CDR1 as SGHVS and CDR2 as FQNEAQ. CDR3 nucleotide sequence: TGTGCCAGCAGCTATTGGCGGGGTTTGGGAACTAATGAAAAACTGTTTTTT. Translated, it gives CASSYWRGLGTNEKLFF. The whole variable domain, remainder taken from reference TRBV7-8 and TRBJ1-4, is GAGVSQSPRYKVAKRGQDVALRCDPISGHVSLFWYQQALGQGPEFLTYFQNEAQLDKSGLPSDRFFAERPEGSVSTLKIQRTQQEDSAVYLCASSYWRGLGTNEKLFFGSGTQLSVL.

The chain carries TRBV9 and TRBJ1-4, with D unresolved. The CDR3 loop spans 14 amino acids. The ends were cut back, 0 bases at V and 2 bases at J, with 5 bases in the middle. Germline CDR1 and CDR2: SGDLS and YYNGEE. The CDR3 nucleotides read TGTGCCAGCAGCGTAGGGTGGACTAATGAAAAACTGTTTTTT. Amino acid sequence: CASSVGWTNEKLFF. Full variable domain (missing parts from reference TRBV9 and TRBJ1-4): DSGVTQTPKHLITATGQRVTLRCSPRSGDLSVYWYQQSLDQGLQFLIQYYNGEERAKGNILERFSAQQFPDLHSELNLSSLELGDSALYFCASSVGWTNEKLFFGSGTQLSVL.

The CDR3 region has the DNA TGTGCCAGCAGCACCCAAAAATCGGGAAAGAGGTACGAGCAGTACTTC. Its protein is CASSTQKSGKRYEQYF. This chain connects TRBV9 to TRBJ2-7; D is possibly TRBD2 (5 bases). V lost 4 bases, J lost 4 bases, and 21 bases lay in between. In germline, CDR1 is SGDLS, CDR2 YYNGEE. This CDR3 is built from 16 residues. Drawing the rest from reference TRBV9 and TRBJ2-7, the complete variable domain is DSGVTQTPKHLITATGQRVTLRCSPRSGDLSVYWYQQSLDQGLQFLIQYYNGEERAKGNILERFSAQQFPDLHSELNLSSLELGDSALYFCASSTQKSGKRYEQYFGPGTRLTVT.

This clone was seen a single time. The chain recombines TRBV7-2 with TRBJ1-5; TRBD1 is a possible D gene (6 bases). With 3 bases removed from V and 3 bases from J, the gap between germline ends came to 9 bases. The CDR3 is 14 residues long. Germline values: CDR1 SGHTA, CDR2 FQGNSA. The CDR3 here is CASSLGQYNQPQHF. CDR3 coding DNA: TGTGCCAGCAGCTTGGGACAATACAATCAGCCCCAGCATTTT.

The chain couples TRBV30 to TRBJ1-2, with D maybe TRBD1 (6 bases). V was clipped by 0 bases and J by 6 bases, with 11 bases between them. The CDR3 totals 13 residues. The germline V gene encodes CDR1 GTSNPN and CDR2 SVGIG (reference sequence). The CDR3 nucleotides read TGTGCCTGGAGTGTTGGACAGACACATGGCTACACCTTC. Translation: CAWSVGQTHGYTF.

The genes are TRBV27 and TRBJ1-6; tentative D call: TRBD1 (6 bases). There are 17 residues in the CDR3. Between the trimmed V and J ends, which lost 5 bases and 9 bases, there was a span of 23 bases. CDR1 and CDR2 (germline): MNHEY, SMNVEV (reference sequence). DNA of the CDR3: TGTGCCAGCAGTCCCAGAACAGGGCGGGGGCGGACTTCACCCCTCCACTTT. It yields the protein CASSPRTGRGRTSPLHF.

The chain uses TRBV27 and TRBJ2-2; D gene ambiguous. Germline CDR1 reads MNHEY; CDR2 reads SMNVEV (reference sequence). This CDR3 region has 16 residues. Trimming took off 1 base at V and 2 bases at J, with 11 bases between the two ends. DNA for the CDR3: TGTGCCAGCAGTTTATTTGGCAGAGAAAACACCGGGGAGCTGTTTTTT. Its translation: CASSLFGRENTGELFF.

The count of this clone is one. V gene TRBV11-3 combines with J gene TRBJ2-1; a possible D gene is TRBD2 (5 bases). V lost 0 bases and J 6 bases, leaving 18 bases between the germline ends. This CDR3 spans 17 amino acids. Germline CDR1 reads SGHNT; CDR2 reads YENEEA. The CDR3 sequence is CASSLDAVTIRGNEQFF. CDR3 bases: TGTGCCAGCAGCTTAGATGCGGTAACAATCCGGGGCAATGAGCAGTTCTTC.

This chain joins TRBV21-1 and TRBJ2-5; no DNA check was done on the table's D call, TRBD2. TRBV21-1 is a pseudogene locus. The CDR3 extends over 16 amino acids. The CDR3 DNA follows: TGTGCCAGCACCTTAACCCTAGCGGGAGGTCAAGAGACCCAGTACTTC. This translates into CASTLTLAGGQETQYF.

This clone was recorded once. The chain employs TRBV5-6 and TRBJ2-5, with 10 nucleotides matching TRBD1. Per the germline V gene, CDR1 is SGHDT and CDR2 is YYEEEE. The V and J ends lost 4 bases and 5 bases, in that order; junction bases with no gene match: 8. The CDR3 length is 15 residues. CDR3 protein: CASSLPGQGSETQYF. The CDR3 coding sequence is TGTGCCAGCAGCCTACCGGGACAGGGGTCGGAGACCCAGTACTTC.

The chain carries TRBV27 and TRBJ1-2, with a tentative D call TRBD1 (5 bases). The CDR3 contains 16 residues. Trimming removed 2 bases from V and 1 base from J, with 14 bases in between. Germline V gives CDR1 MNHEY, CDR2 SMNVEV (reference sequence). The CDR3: CASSLLAGTLNYGYTF. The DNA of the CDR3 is TGTGCCAGCAGTTTACTGGCAGGGACCCTTAACTATGGCTACACCTTC.

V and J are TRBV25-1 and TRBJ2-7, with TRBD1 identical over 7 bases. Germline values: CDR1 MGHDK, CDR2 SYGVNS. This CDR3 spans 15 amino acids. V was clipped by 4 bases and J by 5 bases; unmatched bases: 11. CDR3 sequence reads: CASSASDRATDEQYF. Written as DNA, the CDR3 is TGTGCCAGCAGTGCGAGCGACAGGGCCACCGACGAGCAGTACTTC.